This T cell receptor beta chain was recorded in a study of T cells in Graves' hyperthyroidism and ophthalmopathy. Study-level points and caveats: Median prediction lead before ophthalmopathy onset was about 6.7 months with the model. A model of 13 V-J pairs discriminated ophthalmopathy from stable hyperthyroidism.

CDR3 length: 16 amino acids. Trimming stripped 1 base from V and 6 bases from J, with 15 bases between. The germline CDR1 and CDR2 sequences are SGHTA and FQGTGA. This clonotype occurred many times. Its matching antigen is unknown. Hyperthyroidism was newly diagnosed in patients aged 18 to 65 (duration under 2 months). The source material, RNA transcripts, was used to amplify TCR beta CDR3 regions. RT-PCR in the first round (using the HTBI primer set) targeted the TCR CDR3. TCRdb passed the multiplex PCR reads through MiXCR, listing each CDR3 protein once. The repertoire consists of about 480,000 distinct CDR3 sequences, with approximately 15% occurring once and the leading ten covering around 17%.

This rearrangement joins TRBV7-3 to TRBJ2-2; D is uncertain. The material sequenced was blood. The sequence came from a woman between 18 and 29 years old with Graves' hyperthyroidism. CDR3 sequence: CASSLRTLDISGELFF. The CDR3 nucleotides read TGTGCCAGCAGCTTAAGGACCCTAGATATCTCCGGGGAGCTGTTTTTT.